The TCR beta chain under discussion was sequenced for a study of a mutant IDH1 vaccine in newly diagnosed glioma. Study as a whole: Vaccine dosing followed radiotherapy by 4-6 weeks, or accompanied temozolomide cycles. Week 35 brought visit V12, which was followed by visit V13 at week 47. Earlier treatment was radiotherapy, temozolomide, or both, with most getting both.

Details on this clone: Its antigen is not known.

Time point specified: week 47, end of study. Vaccination used 300 ug of mutant IDH1 20-mer peptide per dose, with topical imiquimod. Data came from immunoSEQ multiplex PCR; TCRdb stores just in-frame clones and leaves some out. Seen here are 45,000 to 55,000 clones, roughly 83% observed once, and the top ten hold 4.3%. The sequence derives from a woman aged 25-40 years with glioma. Some clones in this sample may be carry-over from other donors' samples. The sample consisted of PBMCs, taken from a glioma patient whose treatment included an IDH1 peptide vaccine.

The CDR3 nucleotides read TGTGCCAGCAGCGCCACAGGGGGTTGGAGCACCGGGGAGCTGTTTTTT. It is translated as CASSATGGWSTGELFF. V is TRBV2 and J is TRBJ2-2; 8 bases are shared with TRBD1. Germline CDR1 reads SNHLY; CDR2 reads FYNNEI. The length of the CDR3 is 16 residues. Trimming took 6 bases from V and 4 from J; bases not matched to a gene: 10.